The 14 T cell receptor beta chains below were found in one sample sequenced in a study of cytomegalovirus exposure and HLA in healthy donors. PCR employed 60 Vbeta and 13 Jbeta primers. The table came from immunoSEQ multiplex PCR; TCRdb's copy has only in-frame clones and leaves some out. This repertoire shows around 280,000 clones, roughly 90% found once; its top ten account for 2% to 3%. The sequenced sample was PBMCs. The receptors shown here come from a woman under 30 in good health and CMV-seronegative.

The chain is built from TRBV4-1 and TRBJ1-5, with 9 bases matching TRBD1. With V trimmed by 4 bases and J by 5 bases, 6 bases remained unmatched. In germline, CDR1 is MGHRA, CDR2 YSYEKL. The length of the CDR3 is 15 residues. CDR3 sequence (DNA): TGCGCCAGCAGCCTTCGACAGGGGGGCTATCAGCCCCAGCATTTT. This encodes CASSLRQGGYQPQHF.

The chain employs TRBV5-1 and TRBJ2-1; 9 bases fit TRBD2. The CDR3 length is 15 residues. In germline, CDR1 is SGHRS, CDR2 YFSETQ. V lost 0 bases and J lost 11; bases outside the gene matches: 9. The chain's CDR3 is CASSLGLADLGKQFF. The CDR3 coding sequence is TGCGCCAGCAGCTTGGGACTAGCGGACCTCGGGAAGCAGTTCTTC.

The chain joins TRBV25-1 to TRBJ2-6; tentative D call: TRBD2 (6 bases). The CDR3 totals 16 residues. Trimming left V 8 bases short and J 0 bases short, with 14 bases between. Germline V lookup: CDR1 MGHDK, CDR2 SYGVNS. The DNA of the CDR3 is TGTGCCAGCCGCGGCGGGGTTAGCTCTGGGGCCAACGTCCTGACTTTC. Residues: CASRGGVSSGANVLTF.

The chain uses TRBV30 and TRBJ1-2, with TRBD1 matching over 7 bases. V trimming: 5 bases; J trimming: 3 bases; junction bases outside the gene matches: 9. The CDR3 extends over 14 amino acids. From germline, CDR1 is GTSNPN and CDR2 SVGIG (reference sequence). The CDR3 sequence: CAWGMTGMDYGYTF. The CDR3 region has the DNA TGTGCCTGGGGTATGACAGGGATGGACTATGGCTACACCTTC.

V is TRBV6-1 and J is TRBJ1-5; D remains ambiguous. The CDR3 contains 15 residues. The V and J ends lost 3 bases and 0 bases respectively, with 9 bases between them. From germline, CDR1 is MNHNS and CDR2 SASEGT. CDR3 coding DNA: TGTGCCAGCAGTGATAGAGGGCCTAGCAATCAGCCCCAGCATTTT. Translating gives CASSDRGPSNQPQHF.

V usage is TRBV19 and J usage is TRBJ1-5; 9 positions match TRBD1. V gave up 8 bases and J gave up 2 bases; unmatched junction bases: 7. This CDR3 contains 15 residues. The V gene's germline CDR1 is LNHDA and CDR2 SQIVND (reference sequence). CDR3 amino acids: CASEEQGAGNQPQHF. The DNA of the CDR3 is TGTGCCAGTGAAGAACAGGGGGCTGGCAATCAGCCCCAGCATTTT.

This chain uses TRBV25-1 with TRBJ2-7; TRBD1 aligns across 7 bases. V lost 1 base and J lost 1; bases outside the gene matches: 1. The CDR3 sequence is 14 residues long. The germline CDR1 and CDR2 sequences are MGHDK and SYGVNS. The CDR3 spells CASSEWGQSYEQYF. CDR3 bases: TGTGCCAGCAGTGAATGGGGACAGTCCTACGAGCAGTACTTC.

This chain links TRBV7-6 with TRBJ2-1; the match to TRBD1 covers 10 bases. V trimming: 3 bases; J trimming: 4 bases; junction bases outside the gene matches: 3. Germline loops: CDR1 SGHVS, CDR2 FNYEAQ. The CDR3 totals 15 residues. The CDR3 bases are TGTGCCAGCAGCTTCGGACAGGGGGGGTACAATGAGCAGTTCTTC. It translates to CASSFGQGGYNEQFF.

The chain's CDR3 is CASSYGENTGELFF. CDR3 coding DNA: TGTGCCAGCAGTTACGGAGAGAACACCGGGGAGCTGTTTTTT. The chain links TRBV6-5 to TRBJ2-2, with D hard to call. Germline V lookup: CDR1 MNHEY, CDR2 SVGAGI. The CDR3 totals 14 residues. V gave up 2 bases and J gave up 1 base, with 5 bases separating them.

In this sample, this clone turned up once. CDR3 sequence reads: CASSTLTGGTEAFF. As DNA, the CDR3 is TGTGCCAGCAGCACCCTAACAGGGGGGACTGAAGCTTTCTTT. V and J are TRBV13 and TRBJ1-1, with TRBD1 matching over 8 bases. This CDR3 has 14 residues. CDR1 and CDR2 (germline): PRHDT, FYEKMQ (reference sequence). V trimming: 5 bases; J trimming: 5 bases; junction bases outside the gene matches: 7.

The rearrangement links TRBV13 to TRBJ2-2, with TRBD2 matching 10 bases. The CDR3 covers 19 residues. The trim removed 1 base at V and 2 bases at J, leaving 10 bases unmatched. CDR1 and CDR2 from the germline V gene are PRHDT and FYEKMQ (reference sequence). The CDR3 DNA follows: TGTGCCAGCAGCTTAGAGGGTCAGCGGGGGGGCCTCAACACCGGGGAGCTGTTTTTT. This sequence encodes CASSLEGQRGGLNTGELFF.

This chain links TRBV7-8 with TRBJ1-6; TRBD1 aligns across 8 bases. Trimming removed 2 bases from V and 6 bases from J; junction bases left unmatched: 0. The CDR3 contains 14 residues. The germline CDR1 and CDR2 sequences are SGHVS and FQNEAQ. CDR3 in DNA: TGTGCCAGCAGCTTACAGGGGGCTAATTCACCCCTCCACTTT. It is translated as CASSLQGANSPLHF.

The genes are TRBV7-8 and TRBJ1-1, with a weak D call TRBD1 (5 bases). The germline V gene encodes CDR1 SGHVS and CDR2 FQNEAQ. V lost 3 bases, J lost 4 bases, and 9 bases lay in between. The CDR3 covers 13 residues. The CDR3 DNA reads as TGTGCCAGCAGCTTCTTCGGGGGCACTGAAGCTTTCTTT. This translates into CASSFFGGTEAFF.

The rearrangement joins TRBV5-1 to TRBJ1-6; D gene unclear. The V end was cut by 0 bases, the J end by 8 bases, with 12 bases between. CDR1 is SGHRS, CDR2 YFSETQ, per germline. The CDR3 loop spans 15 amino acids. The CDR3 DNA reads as TGCGCCAGCAGCTTGGGAGGGTCGTATGATTCACCCCTCCACTTT. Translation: CASSLGGSYDSPLHF.